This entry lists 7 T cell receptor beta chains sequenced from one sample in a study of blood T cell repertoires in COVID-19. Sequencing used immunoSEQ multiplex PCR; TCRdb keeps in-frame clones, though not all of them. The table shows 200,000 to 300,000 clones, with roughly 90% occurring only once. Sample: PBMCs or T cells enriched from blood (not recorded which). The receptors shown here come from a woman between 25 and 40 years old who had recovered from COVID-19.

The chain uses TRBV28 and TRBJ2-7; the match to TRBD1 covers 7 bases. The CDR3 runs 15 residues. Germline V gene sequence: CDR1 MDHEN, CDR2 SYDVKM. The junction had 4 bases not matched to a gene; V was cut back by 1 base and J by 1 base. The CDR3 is CASSLSLTGSYEQYF. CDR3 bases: TGTGCCAGCAGTTTATCCCTGACAGGGTCCTACGAGCAGTACTTC.

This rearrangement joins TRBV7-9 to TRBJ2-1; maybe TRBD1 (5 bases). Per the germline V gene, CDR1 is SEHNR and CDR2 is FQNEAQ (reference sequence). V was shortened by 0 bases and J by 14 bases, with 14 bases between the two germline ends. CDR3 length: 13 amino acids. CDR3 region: CASSLAVLEGEFF. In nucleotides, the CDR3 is TGTGCCAGCAGCTTAGCGGTTCTGGAAGGGGAGTTCTTC.

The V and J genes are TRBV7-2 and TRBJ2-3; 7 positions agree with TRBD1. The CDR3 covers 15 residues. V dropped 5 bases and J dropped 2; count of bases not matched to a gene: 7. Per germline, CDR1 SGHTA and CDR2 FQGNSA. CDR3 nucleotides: TGTGCCAGCAGCCTCGGGACAGTCCTCACAGATACGCAGTATTTT. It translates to CASSLGTVLTDTQYF.

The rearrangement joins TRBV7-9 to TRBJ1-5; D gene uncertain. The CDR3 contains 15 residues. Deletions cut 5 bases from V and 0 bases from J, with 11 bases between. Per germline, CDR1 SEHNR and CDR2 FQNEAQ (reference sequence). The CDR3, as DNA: TGTGCCAGCAGCCCTACCGATTATAGCAATCAGCCCCAGCATTTT. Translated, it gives CASSPTDYSNQPQHF. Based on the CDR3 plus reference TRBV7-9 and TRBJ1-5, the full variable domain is DTGVSQNPRHKITKRGQNVTFRCDPISEHNRLYWYRQTLGQGPEFLTYFQNEAQLEKSRLLSDRFSAERPKGSFSTLEIQRTEQGDSAMYLCASSPTDYSNQPQHFGDGTRLSIL.

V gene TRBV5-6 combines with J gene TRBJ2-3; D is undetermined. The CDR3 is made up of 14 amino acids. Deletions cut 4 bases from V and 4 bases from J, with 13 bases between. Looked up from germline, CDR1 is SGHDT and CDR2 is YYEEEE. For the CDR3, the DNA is TGTGCCAGCAGCCCCTCGCGTTCCGCAGATACGCAGTATTTT. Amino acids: CASSPSRSADTQYF.

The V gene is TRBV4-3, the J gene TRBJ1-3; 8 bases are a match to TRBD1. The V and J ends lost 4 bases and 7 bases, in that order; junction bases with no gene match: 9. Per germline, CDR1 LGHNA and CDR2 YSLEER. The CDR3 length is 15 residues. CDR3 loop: CASSRAVDRANTIYF. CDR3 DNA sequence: TGCGCCAGCAGCCGAGCCGTGGACAGGGCGAACACCATATATTTT.

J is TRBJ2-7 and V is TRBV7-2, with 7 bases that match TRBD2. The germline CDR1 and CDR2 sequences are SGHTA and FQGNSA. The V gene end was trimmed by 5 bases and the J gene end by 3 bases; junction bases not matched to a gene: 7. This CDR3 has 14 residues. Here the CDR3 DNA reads TGTGCCAGCAGCCCAAGCGGGGTCCGCTACGAGCAGTACTTC. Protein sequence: CASSPSGVRYEQYF. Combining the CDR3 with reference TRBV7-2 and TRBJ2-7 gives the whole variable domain GAGVSQSPSNKVTEKGKDVELRCDPISGHTALYWYRQSLGQGLEFLIYFQGNSAPDKSGLPSDRFSAERTGGSVSTLTIQRTQQEDSAVYLCASSPSGVRYEQYFGPGTRLTVT.